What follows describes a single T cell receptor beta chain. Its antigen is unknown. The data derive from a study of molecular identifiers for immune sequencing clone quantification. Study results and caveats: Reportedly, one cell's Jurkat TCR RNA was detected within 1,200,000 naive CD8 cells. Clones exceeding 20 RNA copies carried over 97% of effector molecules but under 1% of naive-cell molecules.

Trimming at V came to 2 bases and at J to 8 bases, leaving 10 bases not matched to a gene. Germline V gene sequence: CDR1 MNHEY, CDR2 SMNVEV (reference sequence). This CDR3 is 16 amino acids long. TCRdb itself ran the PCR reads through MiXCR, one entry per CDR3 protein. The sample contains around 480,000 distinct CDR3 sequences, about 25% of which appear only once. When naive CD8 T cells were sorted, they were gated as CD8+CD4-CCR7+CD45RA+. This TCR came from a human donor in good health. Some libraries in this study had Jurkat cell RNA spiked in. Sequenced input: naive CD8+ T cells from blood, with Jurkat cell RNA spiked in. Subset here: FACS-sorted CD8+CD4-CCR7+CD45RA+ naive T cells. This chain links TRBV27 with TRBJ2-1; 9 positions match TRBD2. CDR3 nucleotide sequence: TGTGCCAGCAGTTTAATTGCGGGAGGGGGGAAGGATGAGCAGTTCTTC. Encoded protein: CASSLIAGGGKDEQFF.